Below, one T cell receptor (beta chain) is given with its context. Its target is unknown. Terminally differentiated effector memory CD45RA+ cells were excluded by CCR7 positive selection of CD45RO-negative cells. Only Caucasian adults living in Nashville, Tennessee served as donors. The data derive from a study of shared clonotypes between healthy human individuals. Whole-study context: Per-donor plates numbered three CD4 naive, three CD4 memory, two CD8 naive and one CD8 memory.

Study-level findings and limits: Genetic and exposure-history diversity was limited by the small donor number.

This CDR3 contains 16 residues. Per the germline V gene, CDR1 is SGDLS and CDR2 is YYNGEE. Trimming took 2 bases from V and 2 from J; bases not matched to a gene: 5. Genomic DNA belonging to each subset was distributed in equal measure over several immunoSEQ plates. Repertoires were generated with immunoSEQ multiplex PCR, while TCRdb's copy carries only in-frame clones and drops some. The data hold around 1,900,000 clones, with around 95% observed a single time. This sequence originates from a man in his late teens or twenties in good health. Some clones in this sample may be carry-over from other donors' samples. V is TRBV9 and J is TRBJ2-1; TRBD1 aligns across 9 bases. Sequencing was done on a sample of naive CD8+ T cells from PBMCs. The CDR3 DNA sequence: TGTGCCAGCAGCGTTAGACAGGGGGAAACCTACAATGAGCAGTTCTTC. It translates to CASSVRQGETYNEQFF. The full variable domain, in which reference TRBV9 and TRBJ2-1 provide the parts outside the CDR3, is DSGVTQTPKHLITATGQRVTLRCSPRSGDLSVYWYQQSLDQGLQFLIQYYNGEERAKGNILERFSAQQFPDLHSELNLSSLELGDSALYFCASSVRQGETYNEQFFGPGTRLTVL.